This TCR beta chain is from a study of shared clonotypes between healthy human individuals. For the study at large: Researchers assigned three CD4 naive, three CD4 memory, two CD8 naive and one CD8 memory plate to each donor. Study outcomes and limitations: In this cohort, only blood was sampled, and tissue repertoires likely differ.

The CDR3 has 15 residues. The germline V gene encodes CDR1 SGDLS and CDR2 YYNGEE. V shed 6 bases and J 4 bases; nucleotides not matched to a gene: 8. CD45RO+ cells and CCR7-negative CD45RA+ TemRA cells were combined as CD8 memory. Concerning this clone itself: Its specificity is unknown.

As processed by the authors: Filtering differed because ImmunoSEQ produced junction-only sequences that carried no quality scores. The data were produced by immunoSEQ multiplex PCR, yet TCRdb's version contains in-frame clones alone and is incomplete. V, J and clone size were drawn from that table, and D and trimming were deduced from the DNA. The sample consists of about 690,000 clones, roughly 91% of them appearing once. Input material: memory CD8+ T cells from PBMCs. Subset reported: CD45RO+ cells pooled with CCR7-negative TemRA cells. This chain uses TRBV9 with TRBJ2-1; TRBD2 matches 9 bases. This TCR was recovered from a man younger than 30 in good health. Some clones in this sample may be carry-over from other donors' samples. CDR3 bases: TGTGCCAGCAAAGCATTGACTAGCGGTTACAATGAGCAGTTCTTC. This translates into CASKALTSGYNEQFF.